The 20 T cell receptor beta chains given below trace back to one sample, sequenced in a study of T cells in Graves' hyperthyroidism and ophthalmopathy. RNA transcripts provided the source from which TCR beta CDR3 regions were amplified. Initially, a first-round RT-PCR of the TCR CDR3 employed the HTBI primer set. TCRdb itself ran the multiplex PCR reads through MiXCR, one entry per CDR3 protein. The sample consists of roughly 500,000 distinct CDR3 sequences, approximately 48% of them appearing once. Sequenced sample: peripheral blood or thyroid tissue (not recorded which). All receptors come from an adult woman with Graves' disease, either hyperthyroidism or ophthalmopathy (not recorded which).

This chain connects TRBV5-1 to TRBJ2-6; D remains ambiguous. The V end was cut by 1 base, the J end by 0 bases, with 8 bases between. The CDR3 spans 16 residues. Germline V gene data show CDR1 as SGHRS and CDR2 as YFSETQ. CDR3 residues: CASSLSAGSGANVLTF. In DNA form, the CDR3 reads TGCGCCAGCAGCTTGTCGGCCGGCTCTGGGGCCAACGTCCTGACTTTC.

This clonotype was seen repeatedly, ten times or more. The gene calls are TRBV5-1 and TRBJ1-1, with D tentatively TRBD1 (6 bases). V was clipped by 1 base and J by 3 bases, with 10 bases between them. This CDR3 contains 14 residues. The germline V gene has CDR1 SGHRS and CDR2 YFSETQ. In nucleotides, the CDR3 is TGCGCCAGCAGCTTGTACAGGGAGGACACTGAAGCTTTCTTT. Amino acid sequence: CASSLYREDTEAFF. The variable domain in full, completed from reference TRBV5-1 and TRBJ1-1, reads KAGVTQTPRYLIKTRGQQVTLSCSPISGHRSVSWYQQTPGQGLQFLFEYFSETQRNKGNFPGRFSGRQFSNSRSEMNVSTLELGDSALYLCASSLYREDTEAFFGQGTRLTVV.

CDR3 region: CASTDPDSPYEQYF. The DNA of the CDR3 is TGCGCCAGCACCGATCCGGACTCGCCCTACGAGCAGTACTTC. The chain links TRBV5-1 to TRBJ2-7; D might be TRBD2 (5 bases). The CDR3 length is 14 residues. The ends were cut back, 6 bases at V and 2 bases at J, with 15 bases in the middle. Germline V gives CDR1 SGHRS, CDR2 YFSETQ.

The J gene is TRBJ2-2, the V gene TRBV7-6; TRBD2 agrees at 11 bases. Germline CDR1 and CDR2: SGHVS and FNYEAQ. V lost 5 bases to trimming and J lost 2 bases; unmatched junction nucleotides: 7. The CDR3 contains 17 residues. CDR3 region: CASSPRLAGGNTGELFF. The CDR3 region has the DNA TGTGCCAGCAGCCCCAGGCTAGCGGGAGGCAACACCGGGGAGCTGTTTTTT. The full variable domain, rest sourced from reference TRBV7-6 and TRBJ2-2, is GAGVSQSPRYKVTKRGQDVALRCDPISGHVSLYWYRQALGQGPEFLTYFNYEAQQDKSGLPNDRFSAERPEGSISTLTIQRTEQRDSAMYRCASSPRLAGGNTGELFFGEGSRLTVL.

This clonotype has a count of ten or more. This chain connects TRBV4-1 to TRBJ2-5; D perhaps matches TRBD1 (5 bases). This CDR3 is built from 16 residues. Germline CDR1 and CDR2: MGHRA and YSYEKL. Trimming stripped 1 base from V and 4 bases from J, with 16 bases between. The CDR3: CASSQAPWQGGETQYF. The CDR3 DNA reads as TGCGCCAGCAGCCAAGCCCCCTGGCAGGGCGGAGAGACCCAGTACTTC.

The V gene is TRBV10-3, the J gene TRBJ2-5; D might be TRBD1 or TRBD2, each matching 5 bases. V lost 0 bases to trimming and J lost 2 bases, with 19 bases between them. The germline gives CDR1 ENHRY, CDR2 SYGVKD. The CDR3 is 18 residues long. The CDR3 spells CAISESIGRGESQETQYF. DNA of the CDR3: TGTGCCATCAGTGAGTCGATAGGACGAGGGGAGAGTCAAGAGACCCAGTACTTC.

This chain connects TRBV29-1 to TRBJ1-2, with 8 bases that match TRBD1. The germline V gene encodes CDR1 SQVTM and CDR2 ANQGSEA. The CDR3 runs 13 residues. Trimming took 6 bases from V and 4 from J; bases not matched to a gene: 7. The CDR3 sequence: CSVRDDRGYGYTF. The CDR3 DNA sequence: TGCAGCGTCCGGGACGACAGGGGCTATGGCTACACCTTC.

The chain employs TRBV19 and TRBJ1-1, with unresolved D. Germline CDR1 is LNHDA and CDR2 is SQIVND (reference sequence). The ends were cut back, 8 bases at V and 3 bases at J, with 4 bases in the middle. CDR3 size: 10 residues. The CDR3 loop reads CASFDTEAFF. The DNA for the CDR3 is TGTGCCAGTTTCGACACTGAAGCTTTCTTT.

The chain recombines TRBV5-4 with TRBJ2-5, with D perhaps matching TRBD2 (6 bases). The V and J ends lost 0 bases and 0 bases respectively, with 6 bases between them. Germline assignment: CDR1 SGHNT and CDR2 YYREEE (reference sequence). The CDR3 contains 14 residues. CDR3 residues: CASSLVADQETQYF. Written as DNA, the CDR3 is TGTGCCAGCAGCTTGGTAGCGGACCAAGAGACCCAGTACTTC.

This clonotype appeared a few times. The chain combines TRBV28 with TRBJ2-7; TRBD1 matches at 7 bases. Trimming removed 5 bases from V and 0 bases from J; junction bases left unmatched: 4. This CDR3 is built from 14 residues. Germline CDR1 MDHEN, CDR2 SYDVKM. DNA for the CDR3: TGTGCCAGCAGTACTGGGGACAGCTCCTACGAGCAGTACTTC. This encodes CASSTGDSSYEQYF.

This clonotype was seen repeatedly, ten times or more. V is TRBV20-1 and J is TRBJ2-7, with D perhaps being TRBD1 or TRBD2 (5 bases each). The CDR3 length is 14 residues. Between the trimmed V and J ends, which lost 6 bases and 5 bases, there was a span of 20 bases. Germline assignment: CDR1 DFQATT and CDR2 SNEGSKA (reference sequence). CDR3 bases: TGCAGTGCCGACGACAGAAGGGACGAGCACGAGCAGTACTTC. Encoded protein: CSADDRRDEHEQYF.

The sample holds many counts of this clonotype. The chain combines TRBV7-9 with TRBJ1-5; no reliable D call. The CDR3 length is 13 residues. V lost 5 bases and J lost 4, with 9 bases in between. CDR1 is SEHNR, CDR2 FQNEAQ, per germline (reference sequence). Here the CDR3 reads CASSGPMNQPQHF. For the CDR3, the DNA is TGTGCCAGCAGCGGTCCGATGAATCAGCCCCAGCATTTT.

This clonotype was seen only once. The chain links TRBV10-3 to TRBJ1-6; 7 bases fit TRBD1. This CDR3 spans 18 amino acids. The germline CDR1 and CDR2 sequences are ENHRY and SYGVKD. Trimming removed 10 bases from V and 4 bases from J; junction bases left unmatched: 19. The CDR3 DNA follows: TGTGCCAGCAGGAAGAGGGGGCAACCGTTGAGATATAATTCACCCCTCCACTTT. Its translation: CASRKRGQPLRYNSPLHF.

This clonotype was seen a handful of times. The rearrangement uses TRBV2 and TRBJ2-6, with 7 bases matching TRBD1. J was trimmed by 0 bases and V by 4 bases; bases with no gene match: 6. Germline V gene data show CDR1 as SNHLY and CDR2 as FYNNEI. There are 17 residues in the CDR3. The CDR3 is CASSAGTEFSGANVLTF. Written as DNA, the CDR3 is TGTGCCAGCAGTGCCGGGACAGAGTTCTCTGGGGCCAACGTCCTGACTTTC.

This clonotype came up many times. The chain recombines TRBV7-2 with TRBJ2-5, with D possibly matching TRBD2 (7 bases). V lost 5 bases, J lost 3 bases, and 16 bases lay in between. The germline V gene encodes CDR1 SGHTA and CDR2 FQGNSA. This CDR3 region has 15 residues. The CDR3 sequence is CASSPPRGGEETQYF. The CDR3 coding sequence is TGTGCCAGCAGCCCCCCGAGGGGGGGAGAAGAGACCCAGTACTTC.

The chain links TRBV20-1 to TRBJ2-7; 13 positions match TRBD2. The ends lost 6 bases at V and 4 bases at J; junction bases unmatched: 9. CDR1 and CDR2 (germline): DFQATT, SNEGSKA (reference sequence). The CDR3 spans 15 residues. For the CDR3, the DNA is TGCAGTGCACCGCCGGGACTAGCGGGAACTTACGAGCAGTACTTC. This gives the protein CSAPPGLAGTYEQYF.

On this clonotype: This is likely a read error, given that the CDR3 carries no conserved phenylalanine or tryptophan at its end. The DNA is omitted, as the CDR3 cannot be located on it reliably, and the CDR3 follows TCRdb's listing. CDR3 loop: CASRIAGA. This chain uses TRBV7-8 with TRBJ2-7. The V gene's germline CDR1 is SGHVS and CDR2 FQNEAQ. With termini counted, the CDR3 has 8 amino acids.

The chain uses TRBV5-5 and TRBJ1-2, with a possible D match to TRBD1 (5 bases). The CDR3 extends over 16 amino acids. CDR1 is SGHKS and CDR2 is YYEKEE in the germline V gene (reference sequence). Deletions cut 5 bases from V and 1 base from J, with 18 bases between. The CDR3 sequence: CASSEGLTENNYGYTF. CDR3 sequence (DNA): TGTGCCAGCAGTGAAGGGTTGACAGAGAATAACTATGGCTACACCTTC.

The chain recombines TRBV20-1 with TRBJ2-5; TRBD2 matches 10 bases. With 6 bases clipped from V and 5 bases from J, the junction kept 12 bases outside the gene matches. The CDR3 covers 15 residues. Germline lookup yields CDR1 DFQATT and CDR2 SNEGSKA (reference sequence). DNA of the CDR3: TGCAGTGCAAAGAGAGCGGGAGGGAGAGCGGAGACCCAGTACTTC. Its translation: CSAKRAGGRAETQYF.

The V call is TRBV30, the J call TRBJ2-2, with TRBD1 matching over 8 bases. There are 17 residues in the CDR3. The trim removed 2 bases at V and 0 bases at J, leaving 8 bases unmatched. The germline CDR1 and CDR2 sequences are GTSNPN and SVGIG (reference sequence). The CDR3 protein is CAWSLWGDRTNTGELFF. The DNA of the CDR3 is TGTGCCTGGAGTCTGTGGGGGGACAGGACGAACACCGGGGAGCTGTTTTTT.